This T cell receptor (beta chain) is from a study of HIV-infected children after antiretroviral therapy interruption. Study overall: Continuous-treatment children had median age 8 years, interruption approximately 9.9 years.

This clonotype was counted at least ten times. The TCR library was built from RNA with a 3' RACE protocol and unique molecular identifiers. TCRdb independently ran MiXCR on the 3' RACE reads; one entry per CDR3 protein. Of about 40,000 distinct CDR3 sequences listed, about 6.5% were seen once; the top ten hold just under 1%. There are 14 residues in the CDR3. The germline V gene encodes CDR1 KGHSH and CDR2 LQKENI. V shed 5 bases and J 3 bases; nucleotides not matched to a gene: 2. Noted treatment: PENTA 11 planned treatment interruption arm or continuous ART arm. The input for sequencing was CD45RA+ CD4+ T cells from PBMCs, pooled from several time points, taken from a donor given antiretroviral therapy, either interrupted or continuous. Subset in this sample: naive CD4+ CD45RA+ CD45RO- T cells. The sequence came from a pool of human donors with HIV. V gene TRBV18 combines with J gene TRBJ2-7; 12 nucleotides line up with TRBD2. The CDR3 protein is CASSSGLAGYEQYF. CDR3 DNA sequence: TGTGCCAGCTCATCGGGACTAGCGGGCTACGAGCAGTACTTC. Variable domain in full (rest from reference TRBV18 and TRBJ2-7): NAGVMQNPRHLVRRRGQEARLRCSPMKGHSHVYWYRQLPEEGLKFMVYLQKENIIDESGMPKERFSAEFPKEGPSILRIQQVVRGDSAAYFCASSSGLAGYEQYFGPGTRLTVT.